Below, 4 T cell receptor beta chains from the same sample are listed, as sequenced in a study of beta chain features in type 1 diabetes. The study, taken as a whole, reports: Across all four CD4+ subsets, people with type 1 diabetes showed modestly shorter TCRB CDR3s.

The sequenced template was cDNA made from the entire isolated RNA. The method was immunoSEQ multiplex PCR; TCRdb's version includes in-frame clones alone and lacks a portion of them. The sample lists some 240,000 clones; 16% were seen once. Antigen specificity for these receptors is unknown. Sequencing was done on a sample of naive CD4+ T cells from blood. These receptor sequences come from a man aged 30-40 years with type 1 diabetes.

The rearrangement joins TRBV9 to TRBJ1-1; 10 bases fit TRBD1. Germline CDR1 reads SGDLS; CDR2 reads YYNGEE. There are 15 residues in the CDR3. Germline trimming cut 4 bases from V and 5 bases from J; bases unmatched to any gene: 8. The CDR3 region is CASSPRQGAPTEAFF. The CDR3 bases are TGTGCCAGCAGCCCCAGACAGGGGGCGCCTACTGAAGCTTTCTTT.

This clone has only one observation. The V gene is TRBV25-1, the J gene TRBJ2-7; tentative D call: TRBD2 (6 bases). Germline V gene sequence: CDR1 MGHDK, CDR2 SYGVNS. V lost 5 bases and J lost 1, with 18 bases in between. CDR3 length equals 16 residues. The CDR3 reads CASSPIVEGTSYEQYF. For the CDR3, the DNA is TGTGCCAGCAGTCCCATAGTAGAGGGGACTTCCTACGAGCAGTACTTC.

J is TRBJ2-7 and V is TRBV5-1, with a possible D match to TRBD1 (5 bases). Germline V gene lookup returns CDR1 SGHRS and CDR2 YFSETQ. V shed 2 bases and J shed 6 bases, with 12 bases lying between them. The CDR3 contains 13 residues. The CDR3 coding sequence is TGCGCCAGCAGCTTACCTCAGGGTGGCGAGCAGTACTTC. Residues: CASSLPQGGEQYF.

This clone was detected only a few times. The chain joins TRBV30 to TRBJ1-5; a possible D gene is TRBD1 (6 bases). Trimming removed 3 bases at V and 2 bases at J, with 8 bases between. CDR1 GTSNPN and CDR2 SVGIG come from the germline V gene (reference sequence). The CDR3 is 13 amino acids. This chain's CDR3 is CAWRGAGNQPQHF. DNA for the CDR3: TGTGCCTGGAGGGGGGCGGGCAATCAGCCCCAGCATTTT.